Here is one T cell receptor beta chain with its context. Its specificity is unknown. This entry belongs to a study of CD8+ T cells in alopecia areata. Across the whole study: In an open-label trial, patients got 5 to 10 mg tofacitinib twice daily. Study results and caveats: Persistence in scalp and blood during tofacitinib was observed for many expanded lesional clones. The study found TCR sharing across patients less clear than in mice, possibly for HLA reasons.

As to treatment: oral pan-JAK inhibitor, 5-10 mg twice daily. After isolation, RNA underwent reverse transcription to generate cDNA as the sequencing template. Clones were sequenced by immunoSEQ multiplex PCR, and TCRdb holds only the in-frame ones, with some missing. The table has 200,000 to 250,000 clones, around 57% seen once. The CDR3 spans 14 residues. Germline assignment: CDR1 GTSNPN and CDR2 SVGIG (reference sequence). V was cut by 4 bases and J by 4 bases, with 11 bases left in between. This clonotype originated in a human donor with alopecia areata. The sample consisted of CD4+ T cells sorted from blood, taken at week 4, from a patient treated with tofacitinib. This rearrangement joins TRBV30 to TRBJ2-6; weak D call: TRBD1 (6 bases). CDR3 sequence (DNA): TGTGCCTGGAACAGGGTCTCGGGGGCCAACGTCCTGACTTTC. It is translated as CAWNRVSGANVLTF.